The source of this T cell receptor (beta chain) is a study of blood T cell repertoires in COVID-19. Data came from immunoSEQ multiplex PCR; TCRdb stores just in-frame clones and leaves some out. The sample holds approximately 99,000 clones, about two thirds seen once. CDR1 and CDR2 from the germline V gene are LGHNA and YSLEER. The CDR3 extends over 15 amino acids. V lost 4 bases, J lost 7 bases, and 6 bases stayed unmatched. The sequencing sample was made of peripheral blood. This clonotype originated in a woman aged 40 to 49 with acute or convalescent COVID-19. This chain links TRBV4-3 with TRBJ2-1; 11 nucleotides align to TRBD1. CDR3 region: CASSRSRDRGNEQFF. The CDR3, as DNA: TGCGCCAGCAGCCGGTCCCGGGACAGGGGGAATGAGCAGTTCTTC.